The 9 T cell receptor beta chains in this list originate from one sample, sequenced in a study of circulating CD8 cells and anti-PD-1 response in melanoma. Four subsets defined by PD-1 and/or TIGIT were sorted from live CD3+CD8+TCRalphabeta+ cells. TCR libraries were prepared from 15 ng of total RNA with the QIAseq Immune Repertoire TCR panel. TCRdb analysed the reads with MiXCR anew, one entry per CDR3 protein. The sample contains 540 or so distinct CDR3 sequences, more than 5.5% of which appear only once. Sequencing was performed on CD8+ T cells from PBMCs, taken at baseline or after one month of anti-PD-1 therapy (not recorded which). These receptors all come from a human donor with melanoma.

By sample share, this clonotype is large. The V gene is TRBV3-1, the J gene TRBJ1-1, with D possibly TRBD1 on 6 matching bases. The CDR3 consists of 13 residues. V lost 3 bases to trimming and J lost 1 base, with 6 bases between them. Germline CDR1 reads LGHDT; CDR2 reads YNNKEL (reference sequence). The CDR3 is CASSQTGNTEAFF. The CDR3 region has the DNA TGTGCCAGCAGCCAGACAGGGAACACTGAAGCTTTCTTT.

By its share, this clonotype is large (0.1 to 1%). The rearrangement uses TRBV4-1 and TRBJ2-7, with a tentative D call TRBD1 (6 bases). Trimming pared 4 bases from V and 2 bases from J, leaving 9 bases between. The CDR3 consists of 13 residues. Germline V lookup: CDR1 MGHRA, CDR2 YSYEKL. The CDR3 DNA is TGCGCCAGCAGCCTACCAGGGGCCTACGAGCAGTACTTC. Its protein is CASSLPGAYEQYF.

This clonotype is termed medium-sized. The rearrangement links TRBV2 to TRBJ2-1; D may correspond to TRBD1 or TRBD2 (5 bases each). Germline lookup yields CDR1 SNHLY and CDR2 FYNNEI. Deletions cut 6 bases from V and 10 bases from J, with 25 bases between. The CDR3 totals 16 residues. The CDR3 DNA sequence: TGTGCCAGCAGGGGGTGGGGGACGGAGGTTTTAAGCGAGCAGTTCTTC. It is translated as CASRGWGTEVLSEQFF.

This clonotype qualifies as medium-sized. The chain carries TRBV29-1 and TRBJ2-1; 7 nucleotides match TRBD1. With 2 bases clipped from V and 8 bases from J, the junction kept 15 bases outside the gene matches. Looked up from germline, CDR1 is SQVTM and CDR2 is ANQGSEA. The CDR3 spans 16 residues. The CDR3: CSVEISRDRLIYEQFF. CDR3 bases: TGCAGCGTTGAAATCTCACGGGACAGACTAATATATGAGCAGTTCTTC.

Sample share makes this clonotype large. The chain links TRBV15 to TRBJ2-1; D uncertain. Germline assignment: CDR1 LNHNV and CDR2 YYDKDF (reference sequence). This CDR3 has 12 amino acids. V lost 5 bases and J lost 5, with 7 bases in between. The CDR3 DNA is TGTGCCACCAGCCTGAGCGACAATGAGCAGTTCTTC. Translating it yields CATSLSDNEQFF.

By sample fraction, this clonotype is medium-sized. The chain couples TRBV19 to TRBJ2-5; D remains unclear. CDR1 and CDR2 from the germline V gene are LNHDA and SQIVND (reference sequence). V lost 5 bases and J 5 bases, leaving 15 bases between the germline ends. The CDR3 consists of 14 residues. The CDR3 DNA reads as TGTGCCAGTAGTCCCCATGCTGGGTCGGAGACCCAGTACTTC. Translation: CASSPHAGSETQYF.

By frequency in the sample, this clonotype is medium-sized. V and J are TRBV14 and TRBJ1-6, with D unresolved. Germline values: CDR1 SGHDN, CDR2 FVKESK. The CDR3 sequence is 15 residues long. Between the trimmed V and J ends, which lost 0 bases and 10 bases, there was a span of 13 bases. The CDR3 region is CASSQDGVGRSPLHF. The CDR3 bases are TGTGCCAGCAGCCAAGACGGGGTAGGGCGATCACCCCTCCACTTT.

This clonotype was observed a few times. The rearrangement links TRBV28 to TRBJ1-5, with TRBD1 identical over 9 bases. Germline V gene lookup returns CDR1 MDHEN and CDR2 SYDVKM. The CDR3 runs 15 residues. V was clipped by 3 bases and J by 4 bases; unmatched bases: 4. CDR3 coding DNA: TGTGCCAGCAGTTTCCCGGGACAGGGTAATCAGCCCCAGCATTTT. Encoded protein: CASSFPGQGNQPQHF.

The table lists this clonotype with a few counts. This chain joins TRBV14 and TRBJ2-3, with D perhaps TRBD2 (6 bases). This CDR3 contains 15 residues. V lost 4 bases, J lost 0 bases, and 11 bases lay in between. Germline CDR1 reads SGHDN; CDR2 reads FVKESK. DNA for the CDR3: TGTGCCAGCAGCCCCGGAGGGGCTAGCACAGATACGCAGTATTTT. Translating gives CASSPGGASTDTQYF.